The sequence of this T cell receptor beta chain was determined in a study of regulatory T cells in long-lasting Graves disease. Trimming took off 0 bases at V and 4 bases at J, with 13 bases between the two ends. Germline assignment: CDR1 SGDLS and CDR2 YYNGEE. The CDR3 is 15 residues long. Time point reported: newly diagnosed GD, antithyroid drugs for less than 3 months. Construction of the TCR library relied on RNA isolated from PBMCs. Arm-PCR of CDR3 regions with iRepertoire HTBI primers generated TCR beta libraries. TCRdb re-derived calls from the multiplex PCR reads in MiXCR, one entry per CDR3 protein. The table has about 220,000 distinct CDR3 sequences, about 19% seen once. This clonotype showed up many times. These same data were also listed under a study on T cells in Graves' hyperthyroidism and ophthalmopathy.

The chain links TRBV9 to TRBJ1-2, with TRBD1 as a possible D gene (5 bases). Sequences were derived from peripheral blood mononuclear cells (PBMCs), sampled at new diagnosis, from a patient treated with antithyroid drugs. This TCR was sampled from a woman aged 25 to 39 with Graves disease. CDR3 sequence reads: CASSVAGGGGYGYTF. CDR3 sequence (DNA): TGTGCCAGCAGCGTAGCGGGGGGAGGAGGCTATGGCTACACCTTC.